Each of the 22 T cell receptor beta chains below was sequenced from the same sample in a study of blood T cell repertoires in COVID-19. Sequencing used immunoSEQ multiplex PCR; TCRdb keeps in-frame clones, though not all of them. Of more than 45,000 clones in the sample, 84% were seen once. The sample consisted of peripheral blood. These TCRs come from a man aged 80 or over with COVID-19, enrolled during active disease.

This clone was counted once. The V and J genes are TRBV24-1 and TRBJ1-2, with 9 bases fitting TRBD1. The germline V gene encodes CDR1 KGHDR and CDR2 SFDVKD. V shed 4 bases and J 7 bases; nucleotides not matched to a gene: 18. There are 18 residues in the CDR3. For the CDR3, the DNA is TGTGCCACCAGTGAGGGCCCCGGACAGGGGCGTTCGGTTGGTGGCTACACCTTC. It specifies CATSEGPGQGRSVGGYTF.

The chain couples TRBV9 to TRBJ1-2, with TRBD1 identical over 7 bases. The length of the CDR3 is 15 residues. Germline trimming cut 0 bases from V and 2 bases from J; bases unmatched to any gene: 4. Germline-derived CDR1 and CDR2 are SGDLS and YYNGEE. The CDR3 is CASSVGAGGNYGYTF. The CDR3 region has the DNA TGTGCCAGCAGCGTAGGGGCAGGGGGAAACTATGGCTACACCTTC.

The chain uses TRBV24-1 and TRBJ2-3; D may be TRBD2 (5 bases). The length of the CDR3 is 11 residues. Germline V lookup: CDR1 KGHDR, CDR2 SFDVKD. Trimming left V 5 bases short and J 6 bases short, with 5 bases between. CDR3 nucleotides: TGTGCCACCAGTGGAGGGGATACGCAGTATTTT. This translates into CATSGGDTQYF.

The rearrangement uses TRBV5-4 and TRBJ2-3; D remains unclear. CDR1 and CDR2 from the germline V gene are SGHNT and YYREEE (reference sequence). V lost 0 bases and J lost 6, with 5 bases in between. This CDR3 is 12 amino acids long. CDR3 region: CASSLDTDTQYF. The DNA of the CDR3 is TGTGCCAGCAGCTTGGACACGGATACGCAGTATTTT.

This chain links TRBV11-2 with TRBJ2-1; D possibly corresponds to TRBD2 (6 bases). Trimming took off 1 base at V and 2 bases at J, with 12 bases between the two ends. Germline V lookup: CDR1 SGHAT, CDR2 FQNNGV. This CDR3 contains 16 residues. The DNA for the CDR3 is TGTGCCAGCAGCTTAGTGTCGGGGGTGGCCTACAATGAGCAGTTCTTC. Translated: CASSLVSGVAYNEQFF.

The chain has TRBV3-1 (or the pseudogene TRBV3-2) and TRBJ2-7; 8 nucleotides match TRBD2. CDR1 is LGHDT and CDR2 is YNNKEL in the germline V gene (reference sequence). CDR3 size: 16 residues. J was trimmed by 4 bases and V by 3 bases; bases with no gene match: 11. The CDR3 sequence: CASSHPGGAGAYEQYF. The DNA for the CDR3 is TGTGCCAGCAGCCACCCCGGGGGGGCCGGGGCGTACGAGCAGTACTTC.

The chain has TRBV28 and TRBJ1-5; the D gene is possibly TRBD1 (5 bases). CDR1 and CDR2 from the germline V gene are MDHEN and SYDVKM. Deletions cut 6 bases from V and 5 bases from J, with 23 bases between. This CDR3 spans 17 amino acids. DNA for the CDR3: TGTGCCAGCAGCCGGTCGGAGGGCAGGGTTTTTGATCAGCCCCAGCATTTT. Translated, it gives CASSRSEGRVFDQPQHF. The full variable domain, rest sourced from reference TRBV28 and TRBJ1-5, is DVKVTQSSRYLVKRTGEKVFLECVQDMDHENMFWYRQDPGLGLRLIYFSYDVKMKEKGDIPEGYSVSREKKERFSLILESASTNQTSMYLCASSRSEGRVFDQPQHFGDGTRLSIL.

This clone occurred a few times. The chain couples TRBV4-2 to TRBJ2-7; maybe TRBD2 (6 bases). Germline CDR1 is LGHNA and CDR2 is YNFKEQ. Trimming shortened V by 0 bases and J by 0 bases, and 12 bases separated the two germline ends. The CDR3 covers 16 residues. The CDR3 spells CASSQDTGGASYEQYF. The CDR3 DNA is TGTGCCAGCAGCCAAGATACCGGAGGGGCCTCCTACGAGCAGTACTTC.

This clone has just one count. V usage is TRBV7-6 and J usage is TRBJ1-2; 10 nucleotides line up with TRBD1. The CDR3 is 15 amino acids. V was pared by 4 bases and J by 8 bases, with 10 bases of the junction left unmatched. Per germline, CDR1 SGHVS and CDR2 FNYEAQ. CDR3 DNA: TGTGCCAGCAGCTATATGGGACAGGGGACGGGAGGCTACACCTTC. It yields the protein CASSYMGQGTGGYTF.

The rearrangement uses TRBV4-3 and TRBJ2-3; 11 nucleotides line up with TRBD2. The CDR3 sequence is 16 residues long. V dropped 4 bases and J dropped 2; count of bases not matched to a gene: 5. Germline assignment: CDR1 LGHNA and CDR2 YSLEER. The CDR3 bases are TGCGCCAGCAGCCGGAGACTAGCGGGGTTCACAGATACGCAGTATTTT. Encoded protein: CASSRRLAGFTDTQYF.

This clone was detected once. The chain combines TRBV7-9 with TRBJ1-1; weak D call: TRBD1 (6 bases). Between the trimmed V and J ends, which lost 1 base and 0 bases, there was a span of 15 bases. The germline V gene encodes CDR1 SEHNR and CDR2 FQNEAQ (reference sequence). CDR3 length: 17 residues. The CDR3 region is CASSLGRLGGLNTEAFF. CDR3 in DNA: TGTGCCAGCAGCTTAGGTCGGTTAGGGGGTTTGAACACTGAAGCTTTCTTT.

V and J are TRBV11-3 and TRBJ2-2, with 8 bases matching TRBD2. CDR3 size: 15 residues. The germline gives CDR1 SGHNT, CDR2 YENEEA. The junction had 6 bases not matched to a gene; V was cut back by 5 bases and J by 4 bases. Written as DNA, the CDR3 is TGTGCCAGCAGCCACAGCGGGAGTCCCACCGGGGAGCTGTTTTTT. It translates to CASSHSGSPTGELFF. The variable domain in full, completed from reference TRBV11-3 and TRBJ2-2, reads EAGVVQSPRYKIIEKKQPVAFWCNPISGHNTLYWYLQNLGQGPELLIRYENEEAVDDSQLPKDRFSAERLKGVDSTLKIQPAELGDSAVYLCASSHSGSPTGELFFGEGSRLTVL.

The chain has TRBV24-1 and TRBJ1-5, with TRBD1 identical over 7 bases. CDR3 size: 14 residues. Germline CDR1 is KGHDR and CDR2 is SFDVKD. The junction had 2 bases not matched to a gene; V was cut back by 3 bases and J by 4 bases. CDR3 nucleotides: TGTGCCACCAGTGATGCGGACAGGAATCAGCCCCAGCATTTT. Protein sequence: CATSDADRNQPQHF.

The rearrangement links TRBV7-8 to TRBJ1-1; 9 positions match TRBD1. The CDR3 contains 17 residues. V shed 5 bases, J shed 3 bases, and the junction held 13 bases outside the gene matches. Germline-derived CDR1 and CDR2 are SGHVS and FQNEAQ. The CDR3 loop is CASSRSQGANWDTEAFF. The CDR3 DNA is TGTGCCAGCAGCAGATCACAGGGGGCTAATTGGGACACTGAAGCTTTCTTT.

The chain is built from TRBV29-1 and TRBJ2-1; 9 bases line up with TRBD2. This CDR3 is built from 13 residues. V was pared by 8 bases and J by 4 bases, with 6 bases of the junction left unmatched. Per germline, CDR1 SQVTM and CDR2 ANQGSEA. CDR3 region: CSLLAGSYNEQFF. In nucleotides, the CDR3 is TGCAGCCTACTAGCGGGCTCTTACAATGAGCAGTTCTTC.

The chain recombines TRBV18 with TRBJ2-3, with a tentative D call TRBD1 (6 bases). The V end lost 3 bases, the J end lost 7 bases, and 11 bases lay between the germline ends. CDR1 is KGHSH and CDR2 is LQKENI in the germline V gene. The CDR3 contains 13 residues. CDR3 in amino acids: CASSPSGVNTQYF. Written as DNA, the CDR3 is TGTGCCAGCTCACCGTCAGGGGTTAATACGCAGTATTTT.

The chain combines TRBV14 with TRBJ1-1; D gene ambiguous. V gave up 4 bases and J gave up 4 bases, with 10 bases separating them. The CDR3 loop spans 13 amino acids. Looked up from germline, CDR1 is SGHDN and CDR2 is FVKESK. CDR3 sequence reads: CASSRSGVTEAFF. CDR3 sequence (DNA): TGTGCCAGCAGCCGATCGGGAGTCACTGAAGCTTTCTTT.

The rearrangement joins TRBV5-1 to TRBJ2-5, with TRBD1 identical over 10 bases. The junction had 6 bases not matched to a gene; V was cut back by 6 bases and J by 4 bases. The CDR3 is 14 residues long. The germline CDR1 and CDR2 sequences are SGHRS and YFSETQ. CDR3 DNA: TGCGCCAGCACAGAGACAGGGGGCCCAGAGACCCAGTACTTC. It codes for CASTETGGPETQYF. The full variable domain, with the rest looked up from reference TRBV5-1 and TRBJ2-5, is KAGVTQTPRYLIKTRGQQVTLSCSPISGHRSVSWYQQTPGQGLQFLFEYFSETQRNKGNFPGRFSGRQFSNSRSEMNVSTLELGDSALYLCASTETGGPETQYFGPGTRLLVL.

V and J are TRBV11-3 and TRBJ2-2; a weak D match, TRBD2 (7 bases). Trimming took off 5 bases at V and 2 bases at J, with 12 bases between the two ends. The CDR3 sequence is 15 residues long. CDR1 and CDR2 from the germline V gene are SGHNT and YENEEA. This CDR3 is CASSPAGTNTGELFF. As DNA, the CDR3 is TGTGCCAGCAGCCCAGCGGGGACAAACACCGGGGAGCTGTTTTTT.

J is TRBJ1-2 and V is TRBV29-1; no reliable D call. V lost 6 bases, J lost 5 bases, and 28 bases lay in between. Germline V gene lookup returns CDR1 SQVTM and CDR2 ANQGSEA. This CDR3 has 17 amino acids. The CDR3 DNA reads as TGCAGCGTCTCCCGGGCCCCTTTAACAGCCGCGGGGTATGGCTACACCTTC. This gives the protein CSVSRAPLTAAGYGYTF.

The chain carries TRBV12-5 and TRBJ2-5; D remains ambiguous. Germline assignment: CDR1 LGHNT and CDR2 FRNRAP. Trimming took 7 bases from V and 5 from J, leaving 17 bases between them. CDR3 length: 14 amino acids. CDR3 sequence reads: CASAMGAGGETQYF. DNA of the CDR3: TGTGCTAGTGCAATGGGTGCTGGCGGCGAGACCCAGTACTTC.

The V call is TRBV7-2, the J call TRBJ2-2, with a tentative D call TRBD1 (5 bases). The CDR3 consists of 15 residues. V was cut by 2 bases and J by 1 base, with 8 bases left in between. Germline lookup yields CDR1 SGHTA and CDR2 FQGNSA. As DNA, the CDR3 is TGTGCCAGCAGCTTAATCACAGGGAACACCGGGGAGCTGTTTTTT. The encoded protein is CASSLITGNTGELFF.